Shown below are 26 T cell receptor beta chains from a single sample sequenced in a study of T cells in Graves' hyperthyroidism and ophthalmopathy. TCR beta CDR3 region amplification was performed from RNA transcripts. Primed by the HTBI set, a first-round RT-PCR was run on the TCR CDR3. TCRdb re-analysed the multiplex PCR reads in MiXCR, keeping a single row per CDR3 protein. The table includes 400,000 to 600,000 distinct CDR3 sequences, around 20% detected once. The sequenced material came from blood. These receptors were obtained from a man between 18 and 35 years old with Graves' hyperthyroidism.

The CDR3 spells CAISGEQYF. The CDR3 coding sequence is TGTGCCATCAGTGGTGAGCAGTACTTC. V gene TRBV10-3 combines with J gene TRBJ2-7, with D unresolved. Germline V lookup: CDR1 ENHRY, CDR2 SYGVKD. Deletions cut 4 bases from V and 7 bases from J, with 2 bases between. CDR3 length: 9 residues.

This clonotype was counted at least ten times. This chain uses TRBV12-3 or TRBV12-4 with TRBJ1-5; perhaps TRBD1 as D (5 bases). Deletions cut 2 bases from V and 6 bases from J, with 11 bases between. The CDR3 contains 14 residues. The CDR3 loop is CASSLWGVSQPQHF. CDR3 DNA: TGTGCCAGCAGTTTATGGGGGGTGAGTCAGCCCCAGCATTTT.

This clonotype was seen repeatedly, ten times or more. V and J are TRBV5-1 and TRBJ1-2; 7 bases align to TRBD1. Germline lookup yields CDR1 SGHRS and CDR2 YFSETQ. This CDR3 is built from 15 residues. The ends lost 4 bases at V and 0 bases at J; junction bases unmatched: 6. The CDR3 loop reads CASSPLGQANYGYTF. The CDR3 DNA is TGCGCCAGCAGCCCTTTAGGACAGGCTAACTATGGCTACACCTTC.

V and J are TRBV6-1 and TRBJ1-2; 7 bases map to TRBD1. Germline lookup yields CDR1 MNHNS and CDR2 SASEGT. V dropped 7 bases and J dropped 6; count of bases not matched to a gene: 5. This CDR3 has 12 amino acids. The CDR3 spells CASNDRVDGYTF. CDR3 DNA: TGTGCCAGCAATGACAGGGTCGATGGCTACACCTTC.

This clonotype was counted ten times or more. The chain carries TRBV28 and TRBJ1-1, with unresolved D. CDR1 is MDHEN, CDR2 SYDVKM, per germline. The ends were cut back, 2 bases at V and 11 bases at J, with 15 bases in the middle. This CDR3 contains 13 residues. CDR3 coding DNA: TGTGCCAGCAGTTTAGATCCCCGGCAAATCGCTTTCTTT. Its protein product is CASSLDPRQIAFF.

This clonotype was picked up many times. V gene TRBV9 combines with J gene TRBJ2-5; D is possibly TRBD2 (7 bases). Germline assignment: CDR1 SGDLS and CDR2 YYNGEE. Trimming pared 0 bases from V and 4 bases from J, leaving 13 bases between. This CDR3 has 15 residues. In DNA form, the CDR3 reads TGTGCCAGCAGCGTAGCCGGGGGGCCAATAGAGACCCAGTACTTC. Amino acid sequence: CASSVAGGPIETQYF.

The chain links TRBV11-2 to TRBJ2-7, with 9 bases aligning to TRBD1. The CDR3 totals 15 residues. Unmatched junction bases numbered 10, after V lost 8 bases and J lost 2 bases. Germline V gene sequence: CDR1 SGHAT, CDR2 FQNNGV. CDR3 sequence: CASGQGSVVAYEQYF. Written as DNA, the CDR3 is TGTGCCAGCGGACAGGGGAGCGTAGTAGCCTACGAGCAGTACTTC.

The chain has TRBV6-2 or TRBV6-3 and TRBJ2-7, with TRBD1 matching 7 bases. The CDR3 contains 16 residues. Germline CDR1 reads MNHEY; CDR2 reads SVGEGT. Trimming removed 2 bases from V and 3 bases from J; junction bases left unmatched: 10. The CDR3 spells CASSYTKGQKYYEQYF. The CDR3 DNA sequence: TGTGCCAGCAGTTACACCAAGGGACAGAAATACTACGAGCAGTACTTC.

This clonotype was found many times. This chain connects TRBV27 to TRBJ2-5, with a possible D match to TRBD1 (7 bases). The CDR3 is 15 residues long. CDR1 is MNHEY, CDR2 SMNVEV, per germline (reference sequence). V was shortened by 4 bases and J by 5 bases, with 17 bases between the two germline ends. DNA of the CDR3: TGTGCCAGCAGTTCCACAGGGGACTTAGTCGAGACCCAGTACTTC. Its translation: CASSSTGDLVETQYF.

The CDR3 reads CASRIFGETSGYGYTF. In DNA, the CDR3 is TGCGCCAGCAGAATTTTCGGCGAGACCAGCGGCTATGGCTACACCTTC. The rearrangement links TRBV5-1 to TRBJ1-2; D gene ambiguous. This CDR3 comprises 16 residues. Trimming cost V 5 bases and J 4 bases, with 21 bases left between them. Per the germline V gene, CDR1 is SGHRS and CDR2 is YFSETQ.

The rearrangement joins TRBV28 to TRBJ1-3; D remains ambiguous. There are 14 residues in the CDR3. The V gene's germline CDR1 is MDHEN and CDR2 SYDVKM. Trimming took 10 bases from V and 0 from J, leaving 13 bases between them. CDR3 residues: CATFAQTSGNTIYF. The DNA for the CDR3 is TGTGCCACCTTTGCCCAGACCTCTGGAAACACCATATATTTT. Looking up the rest from reference TRBV28 and TRBJ1-3 gives the full variable domain: DVKVTQSSRYLVKRTGEKVFLECVQDMDHENMFWYRQDPGLGLRLIYFSYDVKMKEKGDIPEGYSVSREKKERFSLILESASTNQTSMYLCATFAQTSGNTIYFGEGSWLTVV.

This clonotype was seen more than once but under ten times. At one of its ends the junction is not consistent with the germline gene, which may arise from a read error. The chain combines TRBV7-7 with TRBJ2-2; D is undetermined. The CDR3 runs 14 residues. Germline lookup yields CDR1 SSHAT and CDR2 FNYEAQ (reference sequence). CDR3 DNA: TGTGCTAGCAGCTTAGACGTCGGGACCGGGGAGCTGTTTTTT. It specifies CASSLDVGTGELFF.

This clonotype was picked up many times. V usage is TRBV11-2 and J usage is TRBJ2-7, with 7 nucleotides matching TRBD1. J was trimmed by 1 base and V by 5 bases; bases with no gene match: 8. This CDR3 has 15 amino acids. Germline V gives CDR1 SGHAT, CDR2 FQNNGV. This CDR3 is CASSRPGTASYEQYF. Here the CDR3 DNA reads TGTGCCAGCAGCCGCCCCGGGACAGCATCCTACGAGCAGTACTTC.

V and J are TRBV4-1 and TRBJ2-2, with TRBD2 as a possible D gene (6 bases). This CDR3 is built from 17 residues. Germline V gene data show CDR1 as MGHRA and CDR2 as YSYEKL. The V and J ends lost 2 bases and 7 bases respectively, with 20 bases between them. CDR3 protein: CASSQFKYPGLIGELFF. CDR3 nucleotide sequence: TGCGCCAGCAGCCAATTTAAGTACCCGGGACTGATCGGGGAGCTGTTTTTT.

This clonotype was detected ten times or more. The V call is TRBV7-9, the J call TRBJ2-6; the D is unclear. The V gene's germline CDR1 is SEHNR and CDR2 FQNEAQ (reference sequence). The length of the CDR3 is 13 residues. Trimming shortened V by 5 bases and J by 5 bases, and 7 bases separated the two germline ends. The CDR3 DNA sequence: TGTGCCAGCAGCCTTACCCGGGCCAACGTCCTGACTTTC. This encodes CASSLTRANVLTF.

This clonotype appeared a few times. This chain joins TRBV10-2 and TRBJ1-2; the D gene is possibly TRBD1 (5 bases). The CDR3 has 16 residues. Germline V gives CDR1 WSHSY, CDR2 SAAADI. Trimming removed 3 bases at V and 4 bases at J, with 18 bases between. CDR3 coding DNA: TGCGCCAGCAGTGATGTCGCCAGGGAGTGGCCCTATGGCTACACCTTC. Amino acids: CASSDVAREWPYGYTF.

There are many counts of this clonotype. The chain joins TRBV19 to TRBJ2-7; D might be TRBD2 (5 bases). Germline V gene lookup returns CDR1 LNHDA and CDR2 SQIVND (reference sequence). The CDR3 is 15 amino acids. The V and J ends lost 3 bases and 0 bases respectively, with 12 bases between them. CDR3 DNA: TGTGCCAGTAGTATGGAGGCATTGAGCTCCTACGAGCAGTACTTC. It yields the protein CASSMEALSSYEQYF.

This clonotype was picked up many times. The chain joins TRBV12-3 or TRBV12-4 to TRBJ1-3; D is unresolved. V gave up 1 base and J gave up 2 bases, with 9 bases separating them. This CDR3 contains 15 residues. DNA for the CDR3: TGTGCCAGCAGTTTAGATGGGGAGACTGGAAACACCATATATTTT. Translation: CASSLDGETGNTIYF.

V and J are TRBV28 and TRBJ2-7, with D possibly called TRBD1 or TRBD2 (7 bases each). Germline CDR1 MDHEN, CDR2 SYDVKM. The CDR3 runs to 13 residues. The germline V and J ends were trimmed by 6 bases and 7 bases, with 16 bases remaining between them. The CDR3 reads CASSRGGTEEQYF. CDR3 sequence (DNA): TGTGCCAGCAGCCGGGGAGGGACAGAAGAGCAGTACTTC.

As regards this clonotype: At one end the junction does not follow the germline gene, possibly because of a read error. The chain uses TRBV30 and TRBJ1-2, with 8 bases matching TRBD1. The CDR3 runs to 13 residues. Looked up from germline, CDR1 is GTSNPN and CDR2 is SVGIG (reference sequence). Here the CDR3 reads CAWSVDRGNGYTF. DNA for the CDR3: TGCGCCTGGAGTGTAGACAGGGGAAATGGCTACACCTTC.

This clonotype was recorded many times. This chain connects TRBV28 to TRBJ2-7; TRBD2 matches 8 bases. Germline V CDR1 and CDR2: MDHEN, SYDVKM. The V and J ends lost 6 bases and 2 bases, in that order; junction bases with no gene match: 9. The CDR3 is 15 residues long. The CDR3 DNA is TGTGCCAGCAGGGAGGCCAGCGGGAGACCCTACGAGCAGTACTTC. Protein sequence: CASREASGRPYEQYF.

This clonotype was recorded at least ten times. V gene TRBV28 combines with J gene TRBJ2-5; D possibly matches TRBD1 or TRBD2 (5 bases each). Trimming removed 3 bases from V and 4 bases from J, with 12 bases in between. The germline CDR1 and CDR2 sequences are MDHEN and SYDVKM. The CDR3 loop spans 14 amino acids. The CDR3 is CASSFVWDGETQYF. The DNA for the CDR3 is TGTGCCAGCAGTTTCGTTTGGGACGGAGAGACCCAGTACTTC.

This clonotype was seen a few times. The V and J genes are TRBV4-2 and TRBJ2-5; D might be TRBD2 (6 bases). This CDR3 contains 16 residues. Germline CDR1 LGHNA, CDR2 YNFKEQ. V dropped 0 bases and J dropped 5 bases, with 16 bases sitting between them. CDR3 DNA: TGTGCCAGCAGCCAAGAACGGGGAGGACTGGTGGAGACCCAGTACTTC. This gives the protein CASSQERGGLVETQYF.

This clonotype was recorded at least ten times. The chain carries TRBV27 and TRBJ1-1, with D unclear. Looked up from germline, CDR1 is MNHEY and CDR2 is SMNVEV (reference sequence). Trimming took 0 bases from V and 1 from J, leaving 9 bases between them. CDR3 length: 15 residues. The CDR3 DNA reads as TGTGCCAGCAGTTTATCGACCAGTTGGAACACTGAAGCTTTCTTT. Protein: CASSLSTSWNTEAFF.

This clonotype was recorded at least ten times. J is TRBJ1-2 and V is TRBV18, with D maybe TRBD1 (5 bases). There are 13 residues in the CDR3. Germline CDR1 is KGHSH and CDR2 is LQKENI. V gave up 8 bases and J gave up 3 bases, with 13 bases separating them. This chain's CDR3 is CASSPGGDYGYTF. The DNA of the CDR3 is TGTGCCAGCAGCCCCGGAGGGGACTATGGCTACACCTTC. Full variable domain (remainder filled in from reference TRBV18 and TRBJ1-2): NAGVMQNPRHLVRRRGQEARLRCSPMKGHSHVYWYRQLPEEGLKFMVYLQKENIIDESGMPKERFSAEFPKEGPSILRIQQVVRGDSAAYFCASSPGGDYGYTFGSGTRLTVV.

In this sample, this clonotype turned up many times. The CDR3 spells CASGTGDTEAFF. As DNA, the CDR3 is TGTGCCAGCGGAACAGGGGACACTGAAGCTTTCTTT. The chain joins TRBV19 to TRBJ1-1; TRBD1 matches at 7 bases. Germline values: CDR1 LNHDA, CDR2 SQIVND (reference sequence). The CDR3 spans 12 residues. Trimming cost V 9 bases and J 3 bases; bases outside gene matches: 4.